This T cell receptor beta chain emerged from a study of blood T cell repertoires in COVID-19. Overall study: T cells, B-cell-depleted T cells, or PBMCs supplied cDNA or gDNA.

Authors' analysis steps: Reference gene primer amplification yielded estimated nucleated cell counts. Method: immunoSEQ multiplex PCR; TCRdb's copy keeps in-frame clones and lacks some. V and J calls plus clone size are reproduced from that table; the DNA served to infer D and trimming. The repertoire consists of a few hundred thousand clones, with 70% to 90% occurring once and the leading ten covering roughly 2.2%. Clinical history reported by participants formed the basis on which cohorts were assigned. Two negative PCRs, clearance, or symptom resolution characterized the recovered Cohort 3 donors. Deletions cut 0 bases from V and 3 bases from J, with 8 bases between. The CDR3 contains 14 residues. The V gene's germline CDR1 is LGHNA and CDR2 YSLEER.

The sample comprised PBMCs or T cells enriched from blood (not recorded which). V and J are TRBV4-3 and TRBJ1-1; perhaps TRBD1 as D (5 bases). The receptor was derived from a man aged 25 to 40 who had recovered from COVID-19. CDR3 nucleotides: TGCGCCAGCAGCCAAGAGGACACTTACACTGAAGCTTTCTTT. It yields the protein CASSQEDTYTEAFF.